This T cell receptor beta chain was sequenced for a study of T cell responses to AZD1222 COVID-19 vaccine. Using immunoSEQ multiplex PCR, the repertoire was profiled, and TCRdb retains in-frame clones only, with some absent. Of fewer than 110,000 clones in the sample, 92% were seen once. This CDR3 is 14 amino acids long. Germline CDR1 LNHDA, CDR2 SQIVND (reference sequence). V dropped 5 bases and J dropped 4; count of bases not matched to a gene: 6. The specimen was peripheral blood, collected 28 days after the second AZD1222 dose. The V gene is TRBV19, the J gene TRBJ1-1, with 8 nucleotides matching TRBD1. This clonotype was obtained from an adult who received the AZD1222 COVID-19 vaccine. The CDR3 nucleotides read TGTGCCAGTAGTCTACAGGGGGTTGTCACTGAAGCTTTCTTT. Protein sequence: CASSLQGVVTEAFF.